A single sample is the source of the 20 T cell receptor beta chains below, sequenced in a study of shared clonotypes between healthy human individuals. TCRdb's copy holds only in-frame clones and misses some; the assay was immunoSEQ multiplex PCR. Altogether around 2,000,000 clones are present, 93% being singletons, with the ten largest covering under 2%. CD8 cells classed as naive were CD45RO-negative and positively selected for CCR7, excluding terminally differentiated effector memory CD45RA+ cells. The sequenced sample consisted of naive CD8+ T cells from PBMCs. All receptors come from a man between 18 and 29 years old in good health. Some clones in this sample may be carry-over from other donors' samples.

J is TRBJ2-7 and V is TRBV6-1, with 7 bases matching TRBD1. The germline gives CDR1 MNHNS, CDR2 SASEGT. The CDR3 has 13 amino acids. The trim removed 4 bases at V and 3 bases at J, leaving 3 bases unmatched. CDR3 protein: CASSGGQLYEQYF. CDR3 DNA sequence: TGTGCCAGCAGTGGGGGACAGCTCTACGAGCAGTACTTC.

The chain uses TRBV4-2 and TRBJ2-7; 9 bases are shared with TRBD2. V shed 0 bases and J 3 bases; nucleotides not matched to a gene: 6. The CDR3 is made up of 16 amino acids. CDR1 is LGHNA and CDR2 is YNFKEQ in the germline V gene. This chain's CDR3 is CASSQDVAGVLYEQYF. The CDR3 nucleotides read TGTGCCAGCAGCCAAGATGTAGCGGGAGTTCTCTACGAGCAGTACTTC.

This clone has only one observation. This chain joins TRBV5-4 and TRBJ1-1; D is possibly TRBD1 (5 bases). Germline V gives CDR1 SGHNT, CDR2 YYREEE (reference sequence). The ends were cut back, 4 bases at V and 7 bases at J, with 14 bases in the middle. The CDR3 has 13 amino acids. The CDR3 coding sequence is TGTGCCAGCAGCCCCACAGACGGGGGTGAAGCTTTCTTT. The encoded protein is CASSPTDGGEAFF.

Only a few counts were recorded for this clone. This rearrangement joins TRBV19 to TRBJ1-1, with no clear D. Germline assignment: CDR1 LNHDA and CDR2 SQIVND (reference sequence). CDR3 size: 12 residues. V gave up 3 bases and J gave up 5 bases, with 7 bases separating them. CDR3 loop: CASSIDGTEAFF. The DNA of the CDR3 is TGTGCCAGTAGTATCGATGGGACTGAAGCTTTCTTT.

The chain joins TRBV27 to TRBJ2-6, with D possibly TRBD1 on 6 matching bases. Germline CDR1 MNHEY, CDR2 SMNVEV (reference sequence). The CDR3 runs to 15 residues. The germline V and J ends were trimmed by 6 bases and 4 bases, with 13 bases remaining between them. The DNA of the CDR3 is TGTGCCAGCAGGGGAACAGGGTCAGGGGCCAACGTCCTGACTTTC. It codes for CASRGTGSGANVLTF.

This chain links TRBV7-8 with TRBJ2-7; D unresolved. Trimming cost V 1 base and J 0 bases, with 10 bases left between them. The CDR3 runs 15 residues. Germline assignment: CDR1 SGHVS and CDR2 FQNEAQ. The CDR3 DNA sequence: TGTGCCAGCAGCTTAGGATCCCACGGCTCCTACGAGCAGTACTTC. It is translated as CASSLGSHGSYEQYF. Together with reference TRBV7-8 and TRBJ2-7, the CDR3 gives the full variable domain: GAGVSQSPRYKVAKRGQDVALRCDPISGHVSLFWYQQALGQGPEFLTYFQNEAQLDKSGLPSDRFFAERPEGSVSTLKIQRTQQEDSAVYLCASSLGSHGSYEQYFGPGTRLTVT.

This clone was detected once. This chain links TRBV11-2 with TRBJ1-1; the D is unclear. This CDR3 is 15 amino acids long. V lost 1 base and J lost 2, with 11 bases in between. CDR1 SGHAT and CDR2 FQNNGV come from the germline V gene. CDR3 protein: CASSLVGRKNTEAFF. The DNA for the CDR3 is TGTGCCAGCAGCTTAGTTGGGCGGAAAAACACTGAAGCTTTCTTT.

The chain joins TRBV9 to TRBJ2-2; 9 bases agree with TRBD2. The J segment lost 5 bases and the V segment lost 0 bases, leaving 5 bases of the junction unmatched. This CDR3 region has 16 residues. Per germline, CDR1 SGDLS and CDR2 YYNGEE. Here the CDR3 DNA reads TGTGCCAGCAGCGTAGCTAGGCTAGCGGGAACCGGGGAGCTGTTTTTT. This sequence encodes CASSVARLAGTGELFF.

Here the CDR3 reads CASSSLQGAPGYEQYF. CDR3 coding DNA: TGTGCCAGCAGTTCCCTACAGGGGGCGCCGGGTTACGAGCAGTACTTC. The chain carries TRBV27 and TRBJ2-7; 9 nucleotides agree with TRBD1. The J segment lost 4 bases and the V segment lost 4 bases, leaving 11 bases of the junction unmatched. This CDR3 region has 16 residues. Per the germline V gene, CDR1 is MNHEY and CDR2 is SMNVEV (reference sequence).

This clone was observed a single time. V and J are TRBV28 and TRBJ2-7; weak D call: TRBD1 (6 bases). Per germline, CDR1 MDHEN and CDR2 SYDVKM. This CDR3 comprises 15 residues. The germline V and J ends were trimmed by 6 bases and 3 bases, with 18 bases remaining between them. The CDR3 region is CASSRGGHLGYEQYF. In DNA form, the CDR3 reads TGTGCCAGCAGCCGAGGGGGACATCTGGGCTACGAGCAGTACTTC.

This clone appeared once. This rearrangement joins TRBV7-9 to TRBJ2-5; D perhaps matches TRBD1 (6 bases). With 6 bases removed from V and 11 bases from J, the gap between germline ends came to 16 bases. This CDR3 spans 12 amino acids. Germline V gene lookup returns CDR1 SEHNR and CDR2 FQNEAQ (reference sequence). The CDR3 coding sequence is TGTGCCAGCAGTTACACAGGGAGTGAGCAGTACTTC. Amino acids: CASSYTGSEQYF. Combining the CDR3 with reference TRBV7-9 and TRBJ2-5 gives the whole variable domain DTGVSQNPRHKITKRGQNVTFRCDPISEHNRLYWYRQTLGQGPEFLTYFQNEAQLEKSRLLSDRFSAERPKGSFSTLEIQRTEQGDSAMYLCASSYTGSEQYFGPGTRLLVL.

The chain links TRBV25-1 to TRBJ1-1, with D perhaps matching TRBD1 (5 bases). V gave up 5 bases and J gave up 0 bases, with 10 bases separating them. From germline, CDR1 is MGHDK and CDR2 SYGVNS. The CDR3 covers 14 residues. CDR3 DNA: TGTGCCAGCAGTATGGGACCCATGAACACTGAAGCTTTCTTT. Translated: CASSMGPMNTEAFF.

The rearrangement joins TRBV5-5 to TRBJ2-3; no reliable D call. Germline CDR1 reads SGHKS; CDR2 reads YYEKEE (reference sequence). The CDR3 spans 12 residues. The germline V and J ends were trimmed by 2 bases and 4 bases, with 5 bases remaining between them. CDR3 protein: CASSFQPDTQYF. The CDR3, as DNA: TGTGCCAGCAGCTTCCAGCCAGATACGCAGTATTTT. The complete variable domain, with remaining parts taken from reference TRBV5-5 and TRBJ2-3, reads DAGVTQSPTHLIKTRGQQVTLRCSPISGHKSVSWYQQVLGQGPQFIFQYYEKEERGRGNFPDRFSARQFPNYSSELNVNALLLGDSALYLCASSFQPDTQYFGPGTRLTVL.

This clone has only one observation. This chain uses TRBV5-6 with TRBJ1-2; maybe TRBD1 (6 bases). This CDR3 has 14 amino acids. Germline loops: CDR1 SGHDT, CDR2 YYEEEE. V lost 2 bases to trimming and J lost 3 bases, with 11 bases between them. The CDR3 here is CASSLSGDDYGYTF. DNA for the CDR3: TGTGCCAGCAGCTTATCAGGGGATGACTATGGCTACACCTTC.

This sequence joins TRBV13 and TRBJ2-1, with D perhaps matching TRBD2 (5 bases). The V and J ends lost 8 bases and 0 bases respectively, with 8 bases between them. In germline, CDR1 is PRHDT, CDR2 FYEKMQ (reference sequence). The CDR3 covers 13 residues. The CDR3 is CASHGSSYNEQFF. The CDR3 nucleotides are TGTGCCAGCCATGGGAGCTCCTACAATGAGCAGTTCTTC.

V usage is TRBV19 and J usage is TRBJ1-5; the D is unclear. The length of the CDR3 is 13 residues. Germline V lookup: CDR1 LNHDA, CDR2 SQIVND (reference sequence). V shed 6 bases and J shed 0 bases, with 6 bases lying between them. The CDR3 DNA is TGTGCCAGTAGCCCAAATAGCAATCAGCCCCAGCATTTT. The encoded protein is CASSPNSNQPQHF.

The chain combines TRBV6-5 with TRBJ2-2, with D uncertain. The CDR3 is 14 amino acids. Trimming shortened V by 7 bases and J by 4 bases, and 13 bases separated the two germline ends. The germline V gene encodes CDR1 MNHEY and CDR2 SVGAGI. CDR3 in amino acids: CASTTGWGTGELFF. In DNA, the CDR3 is TGTGCCAGCACCACCGGGTGGGGCACCGGGGAGCTGTTTTTT.

CDR3 protein: CASSSSRTGTNEQFF. DNA for the CDR3: TGCGCCAGCAGCTCCAGCCGGACAGGTACTAATGAGCAGTTCTTC. The rearrangement joins TRBV5-1 to TRBJ2-1, with 7 bases matching TRBD1. V trimming: 3 bases; J trimming: 7 bases; junction bases outside the gene matches: 10. CDR3 length: 15 residues. From germline, CDR1 is SGHRS and CDR2 YFSETQ.

The chain carries TRBV30 and TRBJ1-5, with 11 bases fitting TRBD1. Per the germline V gene, CDR1 is GTSNPN and CDR2 is SVGIG (reference sequence). The V and J ends lost 1 base and 5 bases, in that order; junction bases with no gene match: 4. This CDR3 spans 15 amino acids. In DNA, the CDR3 is TGTGCCTGGAGTGCCCGGGACAGGGGGGATCAGCCCCAGCATTTT. Translated: CAWSARDRGDQPQHF.

The chain joins TRBV19 to TRBJ2-5; 8 bases are shared with TRBD2. CDR1 and CDR2 from the germline V gene are LNHDA and SQIVND (reference sequence). This CDR3 contains 14 residues. The junction had 3 bases not matched to a gene; V was cut back by 5 bases and J by 1 base. CDR3 protein: CASSGSGTQETQYF. DNA of the CDR3: TGTGCCAGTAGTGGTAGCGGGACCCAAGAGACCCAGTACTTC. Using reference TRBV19 and TRBJ2-5 for the parts outside the CDR3, the full variable domain is DGGITQSPKYLFRKEGQNVTLSCEQNLNHDAMYWYRQDPGQGLRLIYYSQIVNDFQKGDIAEGYSVSREKKESFPLTVTSAQKNPTAFYLCASSGSGTQETQYFGPGTRLLVL.